These 8 T cell receptor beta chains originate from one sample sequenced in a study of beta chain features in type 1 diabetes. TCRB transcripts that were expressed got sequenced, as all of the isolated RNA had been reverse transcribed. Profiling relied on immunoSEQ multiplex PCR, and the TCRdb table lists in-frame clones only, not all of them. The sample carries around 500,000 clones, roughly 30% recorded once. The sequenced sample was naive CD4+ T cells from blood. Source of these receptors: a man younger than 35 in good health.

This clone was found a few times. V gene TRBV18 combines with J gene TRBJ1-1, with a tentative D call TRBD1 (6 bases). The germline gives CDR1 KGHSH, CDR2 LQKENI. The CDR3 is 15 residues long. V lost 6 bases, J lost 1 base, and 15 bases lay in between. CDR3 protein: CASSLAGHPNTEAFF. CDR3 DNA: TGTGCCAGCTCGCTAGCGGGACACCCGAACACTGAAGCTTTCTTT. The whole variable domain, filled in from reference TRBV18 and TRBJ1-1, reads NAGVMQNPRHLVRRRGQEARLRCSPMKGHSHVYWYRQLPEEGLKFMVYLQKENIIDESGMPKERFSAEFPKEGPSILRIQQVVRGDSAAYFCASSLAGHPNTEAFFGQGTRLTVV.

The chain recombines TRBV29-1 with TRBJ2-1; 12 bases line up with TRBD2. The V segment lost 4 bases and the J segment 2 bases; nucleotides outside the gene matches: 3. The germline V gene has CDR1 SQVTM and CDR2 ANQGSEA. This CDR3 has 15 residues. CDR3 protein: CSVVPSGRAYNEQFF. The DNA for the CDR3 is TGCAGCGTTGTGCCTAGCGGGAGGGCCTACAATGAGCAGTTCTTC.

In this sample, this clone turned up a few times. The V gene is TRBV9, the J gene TRBJ2-7, with no clear D. This CDR3 region has 16 residues. The V gene's germline CDR1 is SGDLS and CDR2 YYNGEE. V lost 3 bases and J lost 4, with 20 bases in between. The CDR3 sequence is CASSARQVAKSYEQYF. The DNA for the CDR3 is TGTGCCAGCAGCGCGAGGCAGGTGGCTAAATCTTACGAGCAGTACTTC.

The chain has TRBV9 and TRBJ2-1; D remains unclear. This CDR3 spans 14 amino acids. CDR1 is SGDLS, CDR2 YYNGEE, per germline. Trimming took off 0 bases at V and 6 bases at J, with 10 bases between the two ends. Here the CDR3 DNA reads TGTGCCAGCAGCGTAGAAGTGGCCTTCAATGAGCAGTTCTTC. Its translation: CASSVEVAFNEQFF.

V usage is TRBV5-1 and J usage is TRBJ2-2; D is ambiguous. Trimming removed 0 bases from V and 1 base from J, with 4 bases in between. The CDR3 runs 14 residues. Germline V CDR1 and CDR2: SGHRS, YFSETQ. CDR3 in DNA: TGCGCCAGCAGCTTGGAGGTGAACACCGGGGAGCTGTTTTTT. This sequence encodes CASSLEVNTGELFF.

Written as DNA, the CDR3 is TGTGCCAGCAGTTTATCCGGGACAGGGAATGGCTACACCTTC. Residues: CASSLSGTGNGYTF. J is TRBJ1-2 and V is TRBV28; 9 positions match TRBD1. Germline V gene data show CDR1 as MDHEN and CDR2 as SYDVKM. V lost 1 base to trimming and J lost 6 bases; unmatched junction nucleotides: 3. The CDR3 is 14 amino acids.

The chain has TRBV7-8 and TRBJ2-1; tentatively, D is TRBD2 (6 bases). The CDR3 sequence is 14 residues long. Germline V CDR1 and CDR2: SGHVS, FQNEAQ. Trimming removed 1 base at V and 6 bases at J, with 10 bases between. The CDR3 nucleotides are TGTGCCAGCAGCTTAGGCAGCGGGCCCAATGAGCAGTTCTTC. Its translation: CASSLGSGPNEQFF.

V gene TRBV9 combines with J gene TRBJ2-5; 10 positions match TRBD2. This CDR3 has 16 amino acids. J was trimmed by 5 bases and V by 0 bases; bases with no gene match: 7. The V gene's germline CDR1 is SGDLS and CDR2 YYNGEE. For the CDR3, the DNA is TGTGCCAGCAGCGTAGTCGGTCTAGCGGGAGTGGAGACCCAGTACTTC. Its translation: CASSVVGLAGVETQYF. The full variable domain, in which reference TRBV9 and TRBJ2-5 provide the parts outside the CDR3, is DSGVTQTPKHLITATGQRVTLRCSPRSGDLSVYWYQQSLDQGLQFLIQYYNGEERAKGNILERFSAQQFPDLHSELNLSSLELGDSALYFCASSVVGLAGVETQYFGPGTRLLVL.